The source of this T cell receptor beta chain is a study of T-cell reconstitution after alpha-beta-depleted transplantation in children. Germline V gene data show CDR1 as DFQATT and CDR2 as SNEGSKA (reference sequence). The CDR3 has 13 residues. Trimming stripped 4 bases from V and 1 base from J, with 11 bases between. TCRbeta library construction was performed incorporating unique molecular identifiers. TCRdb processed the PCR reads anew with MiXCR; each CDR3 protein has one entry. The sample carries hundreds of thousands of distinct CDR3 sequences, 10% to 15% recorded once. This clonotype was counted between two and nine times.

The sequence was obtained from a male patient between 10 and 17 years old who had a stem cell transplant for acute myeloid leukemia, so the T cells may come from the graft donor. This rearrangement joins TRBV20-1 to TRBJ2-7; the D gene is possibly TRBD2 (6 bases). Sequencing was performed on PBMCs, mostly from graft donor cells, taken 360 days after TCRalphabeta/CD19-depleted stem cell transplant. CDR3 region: CSATGGRSYEQYF. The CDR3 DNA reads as TGCAGTGCTACCGGAGGGCGTTCCTACGAGCAGTACTTC.